These 30 T cell receptor beta chains originate from one sample sequenced in a study of OX40 agonist ivuxolimab in advanced cancers. TCRdb's copy holds only in-frame clones and misses some; the assay was immunoSEQ multiplex PCR. The table records more than 35,000 clones, over 60% of them present only once. Sequences were derived from CD4+ or CD8+ T cells sorted from blood, sampled in a trial of the OX40 agonist ivuxolimab. All receptors come from an adult with an advanced solid tumor such as melanoma, head and neck, liver or kidney cancer.

The chain has TRBV18 and TRBJ2-7; 9 nucleotides match TRBD1. In germline, CDR1 is KGHSH, CDR2 LQKENI. Germline trimming cut 0 bases from V and 4 bases from J; bases unmatched to any gene: 7. CDR3 length equals 16 residues. CDR3 protein: CASSPPIGTGSYEQYF. The CDR3, as DNA: TGTGCCAGCTCACCACCCATCGGGACAGGGAGTTACGAGCAGTACTTC.

The chain joins TRBV7-2 to TRBJ2-7; possible D gene TRBD2, 6 bases. Trimming took 3 bases from V and 7 from J, leaving 13 bases between them. The CDR3 covers 13 residues. Germline V gene sequence: CDR1 SGHTA, CDR2 FQGNSA. In DNA form, the CDR3 reads TGTGCCAGCAGCTTCTCGGGCGGGACTGAGCAGTACTTC. This sequence encodes CASSFSGGTEQYF.

The chain combines TRBV21-1 with TRBJ2-1. TRBV21-1 is flagged as a pseudogene. CDR3 size: 16 residues. The CDR3 sequence is CASPRTPGPPYNEQFF. The CDR3 DNA reads as TGTGCCAGCCCCAGGACCCCCGGACCCCCCTACAATGAGCAGTTCTTC.

The chain links TRBV7-2 to TRBJ2-7; D is perhaps TRBD1 or TRBD2 (5 bases each). The CDR3 totals 15 residues. Germline assignment: CDR1 SGHTA and CDR2 FQGNSA. V lost 1 base and J 0 bases, leaving 10 bases between the germline ends. The CDR3 nucleotides are TGTGCCAGCAGCTTAGTTGGGGCGGGCTCCTACGAGCAGTACTTC. Translated: CASSLVGAGSYEQYF.

This clone was seen more than once but under ten times. The rearrangement uses TRBV7-2 and TRBJ2-7, with a tentative D call TRBD2 (7 bases). The CDR3 spans 13 residues. Trimming removed 7 bases from V and 5 bases from J, with 15 bases in between. From germline, CDR1 is SGHTA and CDR2 FQGNSA. This chain's CDR3 is CASNQGGADEQYF. As DNA, the CDR3 is TGTGCCAGCAACCAAGGGGGGGCAGACGAGCAGTACTTC.

This chain links TRBV15 with TRBJ1-1, with 8 bases aligning to TRBD1. From germline, CDR1 is LNHNV and CDR2 YYDKDF (reference sequence). Trimming took 4 bases from V and 1 from J; bases not matched to a gene: 8. This CDR3 has 16 amino acids. For the CDR3, the DNA is TGTGCCACCAGCAAAGACCGGACAGGGCAGAACACTGAAGCTTTCTTT. Its protein is CATSKDRTGQNTEAFF.

This clone was recorded a few times. V gene TRBV27 combines with J gene TRBJ1-1; D is unresolved. V gave up 2 bases and J gave up 1 base, with 8 bases separating them. Germline V CDR1 and CDR2: MNHEY, SMNVEV (reference sequence). The CDR3 is made up of 14 amino acids. The CDR3: CASSLNSANTEAFF. In DNA, the CDR3 is TGTGCCAGCAGTTTAAACAGCGCGAACACTGAAGCTTTCTTT.

This clone is classed as medium-sized. The rearrangement joins TRBV28 to TRBJ2-7; D possibly uses TRBD1 or TRBD2 (6 bases each). The CDR3 is 16 amino acids. The germline V and J ends were trimmed by 3 bases and 5 bases, with 20 bases remaining between them. The germline V gene encodes CDR1 MDHEN and CDR2 SYDVKM. CDR3 loop: CASSFEAWGGTHEQYF. The CDR3 DNA sequence: TGTGCCAGCAGTTTCGAGGCCTGGGGCGGGACACACGAGCAGTACTTC.

This clone occurred a few times. The rearrangement joins TRBV6-5 to TRBJ1-1; the D gene is possibly TRBD1 (5 bases). V lost 0 bases, J lost 0 bases, and 8 bases lay in between. Germline V gene data show CDR1 as MNHEY and CDR2 as SVGAGI. The CDR3 length is 15 residues. This CDR3 is CASSYSGRMNTEAFF. In DNA form, the CDR3 reads TGTGCCAGCAGTTACTCGGGACGTATGAACACTGAAGCTTTCTTT.

The rearrangement uses TRBV18 and TRBJ2-3; D is ambiguous. With 0 bases removed from V and 0 bases from J, the gap between germline ends came to 13 bases. Per the germline V gene, CDR1 is KGHSH and CDR2 is LQKENI. The CDR3 has 17 residues. CDR3 sequence reads: CASSPPRSQSSTDTQYF. DNA for the CDR3: TGTGCCAGCTCACCACCGAGGAGCCAGTCTAGCACAGATACGCAGTATTTT.

With respect to this clone: Distinct nucleotide sequences in the sample also encode this CDR3. CDR3 residues: CASSLGGTGNSPLHF. The CDR3 DNA sequence: TGCGCCAGCAGCTTGGGGGGAACAGGGAACTCACCCCTCCACTTT. The chain is built from TRBV5-1 and TRBJ1-6, with D tentatively TRBD1 (6 bases). CDR1 is SGHRS and CDR2 is YFSETQ in the germline V gene. The CDR3 has 15 residues. Trimming removed 0 bases from V and 10 bases from J, with 14 bases in between.

The J gene is TRBJ2-2, the V gene TRBV7-9; D is ambiguous. CDR1 SEHNR and CDR2 FQNEAQ come from the germline V gene (reference sequence). This CDR3 is built from 16 residues. The V gene lost 6 bases and the J gene lost 0 bases, with 14 bases spanning the gap. CDR3 DNA: TGTGCCAGCAGGCACCTCCTCGGGTCGAACACCGGGGAGCTGTTTTTT. Translating gives CASRHLLGSNTGELFF.

The sample holds a few counts of this clone. The chain links TRBV27 to TRBJ1-1; 10 nucleotides align to TRBD1. CDR1 MNHEY and CDR2 SMNVEV come from the germline V gene (reference sequence). V lost 7 bases, J lost 6 bases, and 5 bases stayed unmatched. The CDR3 is made up of 13 amino acids. Here the CDR3 DNA reads TGTGCCAGCACCAGGACAGGGGGATCTGAAGCTTTCTTT. It is translated as CASTRTGGSEAFF.

The chain is built from TRBV14 and TRBJ2-5; 10 bases align to TRBD2. Losses at the gene ends were 0 bases for V and 5 bases for J; bases not matched to a gene: 6. Germline V CDR1 and CDR2: SGHDN, FVKESK. This CDR3 region has 16 residues. The CDR3 sequence: CASSQEYLAGVETQYF. The DNA for the CDR3 is TGTGCCAGCAGCCAAGAGTACCTAGCGGGAGTTGAGACCCAGTACTTC.

The genes are TRBV11-2 and TRBJ2-5, with 8 bases aligning to TRBD2. V trimming: 5 bases; J trimming: 5 bases; junction bases outside the gene matches: 19. From germline, CDR1 is SGHAT and CDR2 FQNNGV. This CDR3 spans 18 amino acids. The CDR3 sequence: CASSGGKSSGVSGETQYF. DNA of the CDR3: TGTGCCAGCAGCGGTGGGAAAAGTAGCGGGGTTTCTGGTGAGACCCAGTACTTC.

This clone occurred once. V usage is TRBV5-1 and J usage is TRBJ2-7; D is unclear. This CDR3 region has 13 residues. V was clipped by 0 bases and J by 4 bases, with 8 bases between them. Germline V gives CDR1 SGHRS, CDR2 YFSETQ. CDR3 sequence reads: CASSLVSSYEQYF. In DNA, the CDR3 is TGCGCCAGCAGCTTGGTCAGCTCGTACGAGCAGTACTTC.

This clone was recorded only once. The V gene is TRBV30, the J gene TRBJ1-2, with 11 bases identical to TRBD1. The CDR3 runs to 14 residues. V shed 4 bases and J 4 bases; nucleotides not matched to a gene: 5. Germline CDR1 and CDR2: GTSNPN and SVGIG (reference sequence). CDR3 coding DNA: TGTGCCTGGACCGGACAGGGGGCCTCCTATGGCTACACCTTC. It yields the protein CAWTGQGASYGYTF. Together with reference TRBV30 and TRBJ1-2, the CDR3 gives the full variable domain: SQTIHQWPATLVQPVGSPLSLECTVEGTSNPNLYWYRQAAGRGLQLLFYSVGIGQISSEVPQNLSASRPQDRQFILSSKKLLLSDSGFYLCAWTGQGASYGYTFGSGTRLTVV.

This rearrangement joins TRBV7-8 to TRBJ2-7, with 7 bases that match TRBD2. Germline V gives CDR1 SGHVS, CDR2 FQNEAQ. The CDR3 length is 15 residues. Trimming took 0 bases from V and 2 from J; bases not matched to a gene: 4. The CDR3 loop is CASSLAQGGTYEQYF. The CDR3, as DNA: TGTGCCAGCAGCTTAGCCCAGGGAGGGACCTACGAGCAGTACTTC.

V is TRBV21-1 and J is TRBJ2-7; the table's D call TRBD1 went unverified against the DNA. TRBV21-1 is flagged as a pseudogene. The CDR3 contains 19 residues. CDR3 coding DNA: TGTGCCAGCAGCCCCCGACCGGGACAGGGGGGACAAAGCTCCTACGAGCAGTACTTC. Amino acids: CASSPRPGQGGQSSYEQYF.

The gene calls are TRBV19 and TRBJ2-5; 8 nucleotides agree with TRBD1. Germline CDR1 reads LNHDA; CDR2 reads SQIVND (reference sequence). V lost 5 bases and J lost 4; bases outside the gene matches: 6. The CDR3 extends over 14 amino acids. The CDR3 nucleotides read TGTGCCAGTAGTTCTCGACAGGGGATAGAGACCCAGTACTTC. Translation: CASSSRQGIETQYF. The whole variable domain, remainder taken from reference TRBV19 and TRBJ2-5, is DGGITQSPKYLFRKEGQNVTLSCEQNLNHDAMYWYRQDPGQGLRLIYYSQIVNDFQKGDIAEGYSVSREKKESFPLTVTSAQKNPTAFYLCASSSRQGIETQYFGPGTRLLVL.

This clone came up a few times. The J gene is TRBJ2-7, the V gene TRBV5-4; D gene uncertain. V lost 4 bases and J 1 base, leaving 12 bases between the germline ends. Per germline, CDR1 SGHNT and CDR2 YYREEE (reference sequence). The CDR3 loop spans 14 amino acids. CDR3 protein: CASSPDVLSYEQYF. CDR3 coding DNA: TGTGCCAGCAGCCCGGATGTTCTGTCCTACGAGCAGTACTTC.

V and J are TRBV5-4 and TRBJ2-2; possibly TRBD2 for D (6 bases). In germline, CDR1 is SGHNT, CDR2 YYREEE (reference sequence). V was cut by 5 bases and J by 5 bases, with 22 bases left in between. There are 17 residues in the CDR3. For the CDR3, the DNA is TGTGCCAGCAGTTTAACCGGGACTTCAAGGGGAACCGGGGAGCTGTTTTTT. Translated: CASSLTGTSRGTGELFF.

This chain links TRBV30 with TRBJ2-7; tentatively, D is TRBD2 (7 bases). This CDR3 spans 14 amino acids. Trimming pared 4 bases from V and 0 bases from J, leaving 13 bases between. Germline CDR1 reads GTSNPN; CDR2 reads SVGIG (reference sequence). For the CDR3, the DNA is TGTGCCTGGAACAGGGCTAGCGGCTCCTACGAGCAGTACTTC. As protein: CAWNRASGSYEQYF.

This clone was detected only once. The chain uses TRBV7-2 and TRBJ2-3, with 8 bases matching TRBD2. Trimming at V came to 3 bases and at J to 4 bases, leaving 6 bases not matched to a gene. From germline, CDR1 is SGHTA and CDR2 FQGNSA. The CDR3 extends over 15 amino acids. The CDR3, as DNA: TGTGCCAGCAGCTTTACGGGAGGGTCCGCAGATACGCAGTATTTT. It encodes CASSFTGGSADTQYF.

In DNA, the CDR3 is TGTGCCAGCTCACTGGGACTAGCGGGAGACCGCGAGCAGTTCTTC. It is translated as CASSLGLAGDREQFF. V is TRBV18 and J is TRBJ2-1; 14 positions match TRBD2. J was trimmed by 10 bases and V by 4 bases; bases with no gene match: 6. Germline loops: CDR1 KGHSH, CDR2 LQKENI. CDR3 length equals 15 residues.

This chain uses TRBV2 with TRBJ1-4; 10 bases are shared with TRBD1. Germline V gene data show CDR1 as SNHLY and CDR2 as FYNNEI. The CDR3 has 16 residues. Losses at the gene ends were 7 bases for V and 4 bases for J; bases not matched to a gene: 9. CDR3 residues: CASTADRGQGNEKLFF. Here the CDR3 DNA reads TGTGCCAGCACCGCAGACAGGGGGCAGGGTAATGAAAAACTGTTTTTT.

V gene TRBV10-2 combines with J gene TRBJ2-2; 10 positions agree with TRBD1. Germline trimming cut 8 bases from V and 7 bases from J; bases unmatched to any gene: 4. Germline lookup yields CDR1 WSHSY and CDR2 SAAADI. This CDR3 spans 13 amino acids. The CDR3 DNA reads as TGCGCCAGCCGGGACAGGGGAAGCGGGGAGCTGTTTTTT. Encoded protein: CASRDRGSGELFF.

The chain couples TRBV10-3 to TRBJ2-5, with D possibly being TRBD1 (7 bases). This CDR3 region has 13 residues. The ends were cut back, 6 bases at V and 2 bases at J, with 10 bases in the middle. The germline V gene has CDR1 ENHRY and CDR2 SYGVKD. The CDR3 is CAIRTGTQETQYF. The CDR3 bases are TGTGCCATCAGGACAGGGACTCAAGAGACCCAGTACTTC.

This chain connects TRBV4-3 to TRBJ2-3; 12 positions agree with TRBD1. The CDR3 length is 19 residues. Germline loops: CDR1 LGHNA, CDR2 YSLEER. J was trimmed by 6 bases and V by 4 bases; bases with no gene match: 17. CDR3 residues: CASSPNGLSGTGGPDTQYF. The CDR3 DNA is TGCGCCAGCAGCCCCAATGGCCTCTCCGGGACAGGGGGCCCGGATACGCAGTATTTT.

This CDR3 is CASSLGVSDYNEQFF. CDR3 nucleotides: TGTGCCAGCAGCTTAGGGGTTAGCGACTACAATGAGCAGTTCTTC. V gene TRBV11-3 combines with J gene TRBJ2-1, with D tentatively TRBD2 (5 bases). CDR1 is SGHNT and CDR2 is YENEEA in the germline V gene. Trimming pared 1 base from V and 3 bases from J, leaving 10 bases between. The CDR3 has 15 amino acids.